These T cell receptor beta chains were read from a single sample in a study of T cells after yellow fever vaccination. TCRdb called the 5' RACE reads again in MiXCR, with one record for every CDR3 protein. The table shows approximately 550,000 distinct CDR3 sequences, with around an eighth occurring only once. Specimen: PBMCs, collected on the day of the yellow fever booster vaccination. The receptors derive from a man between 25 and 39 years old who received the YFV17D yellow fever vaccine. CDR3s include the opening cysteine and the closing phenylalanine or tryptophan. A D gene is named only where the DNA matches it firmly. Clone sizes are given selectively: once, few, many, or a class where the clone is expanded.

d_call	clone_size	v_call	j_call	cdr3_aa	cdr3_nt
TRBD1	few	TRBV7-9	TRBJ2-5	CASSYRTGNWGEETQYF	TGTGCCAGCAGCTACAGGACAGGGAACTGGGGAGAAGAGACCCAGTACTTC
TRBD2	few	TRBV27	TRBJ2-1	CASTSSGTSPRTEIYNEQFF	TGTGCCAGCACCTCCTCCGGGACTAGCCCTCGGACAGAAATCTACAATGAGCAGTTCTTC
-	few	TRBV7-2	TRBJ1-4	CASSLDISTNEKLFF	TGTGCCAGCAGCTTGGACATTTCAACTAATGAAAAACTGTTTTTT
TRBD2	-	TRBV20-1	TRBJ2-1	CSARSNSGLRSYNEQFF	TGCAGTGCTAGATCCAATAGCGGGCTCCGGTCCTACAATGAGCAGTTCTTC
-	-	TRBV6-1	TRBJ1-4	CASRKRGGSGEKLFF	TGTGCCAGCAGAAAGCGAGGGGGATCAGGTGAAAAACTGTTTTTT
-	-	TRBV9	TRBJ1-6	CASSVDRVYNSPLHF	TGTGCCAGCAGCGTAGACAGGGTCTATAATTCACCCCTCCACTTT
TRBD1	-	TRBV6-1	TRBJ2-3	CASSRQGRGDTQYF	TGTGCCAGCAGCAGACAGGGGAGAGGAGATACGCAGTATTTT
TRBD2	few	TRBV5-6	TRBJ2-5	CASSPRPGLASETQYF	TGTGCCAGCAGCCCACGCCCGGGACTAGCCTCGGAGACCCAGTACTTC
-	-	TRBV20-1	TRBJ1-4	CSARDPWEKLFF	TGCAGTGCTAGGGATCCCTGGGAAAAACTGTTTTTT
-	-	TRBV5-1	TRBJ2-1	CASSAENHYNEQFF	TGCGCCAGCAGCGCGGAAAACCACTACAATGAGCAGTTCTTC
-	-	TRBV6-1	TRBJ2-1	CASSLARARNEQFF	TGTGCCAGCAGTCTGGCTAGAGCTCGCAATGAGCAGTTCTTC
-	few	TRBV5-1	TRBJ2-2	CASSLGVGDTGELFF	TGCGCCAGCAGCTTGGGCGTTGGGGACACCGGGGAGCTGTTTTTT
-	few	TRBV5-1	TRBJ2-2	CASSLGVTGTGELFF	TGCGCCAGCAGCTTGGGAGTGACGGGCACCGGGGAGCTGTTTTTT
-	few	TRBV10-3	TRBJ2-5	CGRWGELHETQYF	TGTGGCAGGTGGGGCGAACTCCATGAGACCCAGTACTTC
TRBD1	few	TRBV5-1	TRBJ2-2	CASSWGQDSGELFF	TGCGCCAGCAGCTGGGGACAGGATAGCGGGGAGCTGTTTTTT
-	few	TRBV5-1	TRBJ2-7	CASSLNSGGAAYEQYF	TGCGCCAGCAGCTTGAATAGTGGCGGGGCCGCCTACGAGCAGTACTTC
TRBD2	few	TRBV18	TRBJ2-3	CASSPKRESTDTQYF	TGTGCCAGCTCACCGAAGCGGGAGAGCACAGATACGCAGTATTTT
-	-	TRBV29-1	TRBJ2-3	CSVLGGERSTDTQYF	TGCAGCGTTTTAGGTGGAGAGAGGAGCACAGATACGCAGTATTTT
TRBD1	few	TRBV20-1	TRBJ1-6	CSARRDSPNSPLHF	TGCAGTGCTAGGCGGGACAGTCCTAATTCACCCCTCCACTTT
-	few	TRBV2	TRBJ2-5	CASMYREEETQYF	TGTGCCAGCATGTACAGGGAGGAAGAGACCCAGTACTTC
-	few	TRBV5-8	TRBJ1-1	CASRDKGYRGTEAFF	TGTGCCAGCAGGGACAAGGGATATAGGGGCACTGAAGCTTTCTTT
-	few	TRBV5-1	TRBJ2-2	CASTTGPGELFF	TGCGCCAGCACTACCGGGCCCGGGGAGCTGTTTTTT